These T cell receptor beta chains were read from a single sample in a study of CD8+CD57+ T cells in acquired aplastic anemia. MiXCR, run by TCRdb on the reads, gives a single entry per CDR3 protein. The sample includes 89,000 or so distinct CDR3 sequences, around 62% seen only once; the top ten take 50% to 70%. Sequenced: sorted CD4+, CD8+, or CD8+CD57+ T cells (not recorded which) from PBMCs. These receptors all come from a human donor with aplastic anemia. Each CDR3 is given with its conserved first and last residue. Each record gives: D gene, V gene, CDR3 length, J gene, CDR3 protein. The D gene is left open where the match is weak.

.	TRBV10-3	12	TRBJ2-5	CATGTAGETQYF
TRBD1	TRBV20-1	12	TRBJ2-7	CSARDSFGEQYF
TRBD2	TRBV15	15	TRBJ2-1	CATSRDRAGDVNLFF
.	TRBV20-1	11	TRBJ2-5	CSARDGGQQYF
.	TRBV7-9	16	TRBJ2-1	CASSSTRQASVNEQFF
.	TRBV29-1	12	TRBJ2-1	CSVFGQYNEQFF
.	TRBV25-1	16	TRBJ1-1	CASSDVGADKNTEAFF
.	TRBV7-2	13	TRBJ1-4	CASSSTTNEKLFF
TRBD1	TRBV29-1	14	TRBJ2-5	CSVSLPGGQETQYF
.	TRBV10-3	12	TRBJ2-7	CAISEWGSEQYF
TRBD2	TRBV5-1	16	TRBJ2-3	CAGSLPKTSGTDTQYF
TRBD1	TRBV19	17	TRBJ2-6	CASSTGTGSSGANVLTF
TRBD1	TRBV11-2	17	TRBJ2-7	CASSPRGAGQGTYEQYF
TRBD2	TRBV5-8	15	TRBJ2-2	CASSLVRGSGGELFF
.	TRBV7-9	15	TRBJ2-5	CASSFGLGEQETQYF
.	TRBV12-3/TRBV12-4	15	TRBJ1-6	CASSLDRLYNSPLHF